This paragraph reports one T cell receptor beta chain. TCRdb keeps only in-frame clones here, not all; method: immunoSEQ multiplex PCR. Of tens of thousands of clones in the sample, 85% to 95% were seen once. This entry comes from a study of technical replicates of blood from a handful of donors. Trimming took 1 base from V and 8 from J; bases not matched to a gene: 5. The CDR3 runs to 14 residues. CDR1 SEHNR and CDR2 FQNEAQ come from the germline V gene (reference sequence). Sequencing was performed on T cells isolated from PBMCs. This TCR derives from a human donor in good health. The chain carries TRBV7-9 and TRBJ1-1; 9 bases map to TRBD1. The CDR3 sequence is CASSLGGTGLEAFF. The CDR3 nucleotides are TGTGCCAGCAGCTTAGGGGGGACAGGGCTAGAAGCTTTCTTT.